Shown below are 24 T cell receptor beta chains from a single sample sequenced in a study of T-cell memory formation after mild COVID-19. MiXCR, applied by TCRdb to the 5' RACE reads, yields one record per CDR3 protein. This sample has about 13,000 distinct CDR3 sequences; 15% to 20% occur once, and the top ten carry more than 40%. The sample taken for sequencing was PBMCs or a T cell subset sorted from them (not recorded which). The receptors shown here come from an adult woman who had mild COVID-19 (a few samples of this study predate the infection). Cell type and time point are not known.

This clonotype was detected ten times or more. CDR3 residues: CASSFRLAGSLYSTDTQYF. The CDR3 DNA follows: TGTGCCAGCAGCTTCCGACTAGCGGGGTCCCTTTATAGCACAGATACGCAGTATTTT. The chain carries TRBV11-2 and TRBJ2-3; 11 bases agree with TRBD2. V lost 3 bases and J lost 0; bases outside the gene matches: 11. The germline V gene encodes CDR1 SGHAT and CDR2 FQNNGV. This CDR3 is 19 amino acids long.

This clonotype has at least ten counts. The chain links TRBV4-2 to TRBJ2-7; D possibly corresponds to TRBD2 (6 bases). Germline V CDR1 and CDR2: LGHNA, YNFKEQ. V lost 0 bases and J lost 0, with 15 bases in between. The CDR3 runs to 17 residues. The CDR3 loop reads CASSQEAIAVYSYEQYF. The CDR3 DNA follows: TGTGCCAGCAGCCAAGAGGCCATAGCGGTTTACTCCTACGAGCAGTACTTC.

The sample holds many counts of this clonotype. The CDR3 is CAWPSLNYGYTF. Written as DNA, the CDR3 is TGTGCCTGGCCGTCCCTTAACTATGGCTACACCTTC. The chain links TRBV30 to TRBJ1-2; D uncertain. The CDR3 extends over 12 amino acids. Germline V gene sequence: CDR1 GTSNPN, CDR2 SVGIG (reference sequence). V lost 5 bases and J lost 1, with 8 bases in between.

This clonotype was seen ten or more times. This chain uses TRBV6-5 with TRBJ1-5, with D tentatively TRBD1 (6 bases). CDR3 length: 15 residues. CDR1 is MNHEY, CDR2 SVGAGI, per germline. With 6 bases removed from V and 3 bases from J, the gap between germline ends came to 15 bases. CDR3 bases: TGTGCCAGCAGCTCCGACCGGGGGGCCAATCAGCCCCAGCATTTT. It translates to CASSSDRGANQPQHF.

This clonotype has a count of ten or more. The chain carries TRBV14 and TRBJ2-2, with a possible D match to TRBD2 (5 bases). Between the trimmed V and J ends, which lost 6 bases and 4 bases, there was a span of 15 bases. This CDR3 is built from 15 residues. Germline V gene data show CDR1 as SGHDN and CDR2 as FVKESK. CDR3 protein: CASREGSRGTGELFF. The CDR3 bases are TGTGCCAGCAGGGAAGGCTCCCGGGGCACCGGGGAGCTGTTTTTT.

By sample fraction, this clonotype is medium-sized. This chain joins TRBV6-5 and TRBJ2-5; the match to TRBD2 covers 8 bases. There are 17 residues in the CDR3. Germline-derived CDR1 and CDR2 are MNHEY and SVGAGI. The V and J ends lost 2 bases and 1 base, in that order; junction bases with no gene match: 9. CDR3 DNA: TGTGCCAGCAGTTACGGATCTAGCGGGTCGTTCCAAGAGACCCAGTACTTC. Encoded protein: CASSYGSSGSFQETQYF.

CDR3 in amino acids: CASSTGSGKETQYF. The DNA for the CDR3 is TGTGCCAGCAGCACTGGTAGCGGGAAAGAGACCCAGTACTTC. This chain connects TRBV7-3 to TRBJ2-5, with 8 bases aligning to TRBD2. Germline CDR1 and CDR2: SGHTA and FQGTGA. This CDR3 has 14 amino acids. V lost 5 bases to trimming and J lost 3 bases; unmatched junction nucleotides: 5. Complete variable domain (other parts from reference TRBV7-3 and TRBJ2-5): GAGVSQTPSNKVTEKGKYVELRCDPISGHTALYWYRQSLGQGPEFLIYFQGTGAADDSGLPNDRFFAVRPEGSVSTLKIQRTERGDSAVYLCASSTGSGKETQYFGPGTRLLVL.

This clonotype was seen repeatedly, ten times or more. The genes are TRBV4-1 and TRBJ1-2; no clear D. From germline, CDR1 is MGHRA and CDR2 YSYEKL. The CDR3 loop spans 14 amino acids. V lost 0 bases, J lost 6 bases, and 11 bases lay in between. The CDR3 sequence: CASSQEAHGDGYTF. Written as DNA, the CDR3 is TGCGCCAGCAGCCAAGAGGCCCACGGCGATGGCTACACCTTC.

At least ten counts were recorded for this clonotype. J is TRBJ2-1 and V is TRBV4-2; D not resolved. Germline values: CDR1 LGHNA, CDR2 YNFKEQ. V was trimmed by 4 bases and J by 8 bases, leaving 9 bases between them. The CDR3 length is 12 residues. The CDR3 here is CASSLARDEQFF. The CDR3 nucleotides read TGTGCCAGCAGCCTCGCCCGGGATGAGCAGTTCTTC.

CDR3 sequence (DNA): TGCGCCAGCAGTTTGCTCGGGGTTAGCACAGATACGCAGTATTTT. It translates to CASSLLGVSTDTQYF. The chain couples TRBV5-1 to TRBJ2-3; D perhaps matches TRBD2 (5 bases). The CDR3 sequence is 15 residues long. Trimming cost V 5 bases and J 0 bases, with 13 bases left between them. CDR1 is SGHRS, CDR2 YFSETQ, per germline.

In this sample, this clonotype turned up many times. The J gene is TRBJ2-1, the V gene TRBV3-1; 10 nucleotides align to TRBD2. J lost 3 bases, V lost 0 bases, and 8 bases had no gene match. The CDR3 contains 18 residues. Germline-derived CDR1 and CDR2 are LGHDT and YNNKEL (reference sequence). Here the CDR3 DNA reads TGTGCCAGCAGCCAAGATGCCAGCGGGGGGGCTCACTACAATGAGCAGTTCTTC. It codes for CASSQDASGGAHYNEQFF.

This clonotype has a count of ten or more. The chain uses TRBV27 and TRBJ1-1, with D unresolved. The V end was cut by 7 bases, the J end by 3 bases, with 12 bases between. CDR1 is MNHEY, CDR2 SMNVEV, per germline (reference sequence). The CDR3 spans 13 residues. CDR3 sequence (DNA): TGTGCCAGCAAACCCTACCCGTACACTGAAGCTTTCTTT. As protein: CASKPYPYTEAFF.

V is TRBV4-3 and J is TRBJ2-3; perhaps TRBD1 as D (5 bases). There are 15 residues in the CDR3. V was trimmed by 4 bases and J by 2 bases, leaving 13 bases between them. Germline lookup yields CDR1 LGHNA and CDR2 YSLEER. The CDR3 nucleotides read TGCGCCAGCAGCCGAGCTGACAGCGACACAGATACGCAGTATTTT. Translated: CASSRADSDTDTQYF.

This clonotype was seen at least ten times. A junction end diverges from the germline sequence, so it may reflect a read error. V and J are TRBV7-7 and TRBJ2-1; TRBD2 aligns across 13 bases. This CDR3 has 16 amino acids. The V gene's germline CDR1 is SSHAT and CDR2 FNYEAQ (reference sequence). The CDR3 is CASSLAGTSGNDEQFF. CDR3 coding DNA: TGTGCTAGCAGCTTGGCCGGGACTAGCGGGAACGATGAGCAGTTCTTC.

This clonotype was seen many times. The chain links TRBV7-6 to TRBJ2-1; 8 bases map to TRBD2. The CDR3 consists of 16 residues. The germline CDR1 and CDR2 sequences are SGHVS and FNYEAQ. Unmatched junction bases numbered 9, after V lost 5 bases and J lost 3 bases. CDR3 region: CASSPRGGTDYNEQFF. The CDR3 nucleotides read TGTGCCAGCAGCCCACGGGGGGGGACTGACTACAATGAGCAGTTCTTC.

This clonotype was counted many times. The chain recombines TRBV20-1 with TRBJ2-7, with 9 bases lining up with TRBD2. From germline, CDR1 is DFQATT and CDR2 SNEGSKA (reference sequence). This CDR3 is built from 15 residues. Trimming removed 0 bases from V and 0 bases from J; junction bases left unmatched: 3. As DNA, the CDR3 is TGCAGTGCTAGAGATATAGCGGGGGTCTCCTACGAGCAGTACTTC. The encoded protein is CSARDIAGVSYEQYF.

This chain links TRBV7-9 with TRBJ2-3; D gene uncertain. Germline V gene sequence: CDR1 SEHNR, CDR2 FQNEAQ (reference sequence). The CDR3 spans 13 residues. Between the trimmed V and J ends, which lost 9 bases and 0 bases, there was a span of 10 bases. CDR3 sequence: CASGRSSTDTQYF. The CDR3 nucleotides read TGTGCCAGTGGACGGTCTAGCACAGATACGCAGTATTTT. Complete variable domain (other parts from reference TRBV7-9 and TRBJ2-3): DTGVSQNPRHKITKRGQNVTFRCDPISEHNRLYWYRQTLGQGPEFLTYFQNEAQLEKSRLLSDRFSAERPKGSFSTLEIQRTEQGDSAMYLCASGRSSTDTQYFGPGTRLTVL.

The CDR3 DNA reads as TGCGCCAGCTCCCACAACCCAGGAACTAGGCGAGAGACCCAGTACTTC. Amino acids: CASSHNPGTRRETQYF. The chain uses TRBV5-1 and TRBJ2-5; TRBD2 is a possible D gene (5 bases). This CDR3 has 16 residues. The germline V and J ends were trimmed by 7 bases and 4 bases, with 23 bases remaining between them. CDR1 is SGHRS and CDR2 is YFSETQ in the germline V gene.

The sample holds many counts of this clonotype. The V and J genes are TRBV6-6 and TRBJ2-1; 8 bases align to TRBD2. Germline V gene lookup returns CDR1 MNHNY and CDR2 SVGAGI (reference sequence). V shed 2 bases and J 7 bases; nucleotides not matched to a gene: 7. CDR3 length equals 15 residues. CDR3 DNA sequence: TGTGCCAGCAGTTACGGACGGGGGGGCGTGAATGAGCAGTTCTTC. This translates into CASSYGRGGVNEQFF.

This clonotype was found many times. The V call is TRBV20-1, the J call TRBJ2-3; TRBD2 might be the D (5 bases). The V gene's germline CDR1 is DFQATT and CDR2 SNEGSKA (reference sequence). Trimming cost V 3 bases and J 5 bases, with 15 bases left between them. This CDR3 is built from 14 residues. The CDR3 DNA follows: TGCAGTGCTAGGTTGGTCGGCCGGGGAGATACGCAGTATTTT. It translates to CSARLVGRGDTQYF.

This clonotype came up many times. Here the CDR3 DNA reads TGTGCCAGCAGAAGAGGGAGCCTATCTGGTGGCTACACCTTC. Amino acid sequence: CASRRGSLSGGYTF. V gene TRBV6-5 combines with J gene TRBJ1-2; D remains unclear. V was trimmed by 6 bases and J by 7 bases, leaving 18 bases between them. Germline CDR1 MNHEY, CDR2 SVGAGI. This CDR3 is 14 amino acids long.

This clonotype was found a few times. The chain combines TRBV20-1 with TRBJ2-2; 9 nucleotides align to TRBD2. Trimming cost V 4 bases and J 2 bases; bases outside gene matches: 8. The CDR3 extends over 16 amino acids. Per the germline V gene, CDR1 is DFQATT and CDR2 is SNEGSKA (reference sequence). CDR3 coding DNA: TGCAGTGCTAAGAACAGACTAGCGGCAAACACCGGGGAGCTGTTTTTT. Protein: CSAKNRLAANTGELFF.

By sample fraction, this clonotype is medium-sized. The chain recombines TRBV4-3 with TRBJ2-7; D might be TRBD2 (5 bases). Trimming shortened V by 1 base and J by 7 bases, and 8 bases separated the two germline ends. The CDR3 has 12 residues. Looked up from germline, CDR1 is LGHNA and CDR2 is YSLEER. CDR3 nucleotide sequence: TGCGCCAGCAGCCAAGTCTCGGGAGAGCAGTACTTC. It translates to CASSQVSGEQYF.

The sample holds many counts of this clonotype. The chain joins TRBV30 to TRBJ2-2; 13 bases align to TRBD2. CDR1 is GTSNPN, CDR2 SVGIG, per germline (reference sequence). CDR3 size: 17 residues. The V segment lost 7 bases and the J segment 4 bases; nucleotides outside the gene matches: 12. The CDR3, as DNA: TGTGCCTTGGAACTAGGACTAGCGGGAGCGGTCACCGGGGAGCTGTTTTTT. This gives the protein CALELGLAGAVTGELFF.